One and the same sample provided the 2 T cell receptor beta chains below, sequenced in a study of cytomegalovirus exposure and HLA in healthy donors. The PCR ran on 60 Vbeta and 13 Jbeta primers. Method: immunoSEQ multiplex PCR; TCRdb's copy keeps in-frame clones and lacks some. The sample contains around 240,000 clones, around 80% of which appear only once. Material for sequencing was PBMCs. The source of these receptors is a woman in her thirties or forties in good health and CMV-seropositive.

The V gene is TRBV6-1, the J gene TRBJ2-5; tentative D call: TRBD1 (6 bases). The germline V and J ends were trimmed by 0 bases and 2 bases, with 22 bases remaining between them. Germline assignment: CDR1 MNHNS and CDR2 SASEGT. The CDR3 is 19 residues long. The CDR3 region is CASSEALLLGAAYQETQYF. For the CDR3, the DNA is TGTGCCAGCAGTGAAGCGCTTCTTTTGGGGGCCGCTTATCAAGAGACCCAGTACTTC.

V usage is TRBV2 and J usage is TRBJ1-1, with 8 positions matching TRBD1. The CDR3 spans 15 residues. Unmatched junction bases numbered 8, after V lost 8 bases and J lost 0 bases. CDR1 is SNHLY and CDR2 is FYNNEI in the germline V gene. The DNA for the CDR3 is TGTGCCAGCTTATTCCAGGGGGCGCTGAACACTGAAGCTTTCTTT. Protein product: CASLFQGALNTEAFF.